This entry describes one T cell receptor beta chain. What it binds is unknown. The entry originates in a study of vaccination effects on CD4 cells after COVID-19. Background on the study: Either the BNT162b2 or mRNA-1273 vaccine was given to participants in two doses.

The repertoire was sequenced with immunoSEQ multiplex PCR; TCRdb's copy has only in-frame clones and lacks some. The data show approximately 68,000 clones, around 76% seen once. Antigen-specific CD4+ T cells expanded by the ViraFEST assay with viral peptide pools were then sequenced. A roughly 11-day culture period preceded the isolation of CD4+ T cells. The healthy vaccine recipients, who had no prior SARS-CoV-2 infection, showed negative nucleocapsid antibodies. Wells of two million PBMC each were grown with about 9.5 IU/ml IL-2 and 9.5 to 10 ug/ml peptides. In the cultures, half the medium was exchanged for IL-2 medium on days 3 and 7. This CDR3 spans 14 amino acids. V lost 5 bases, J lost 4 bases, and 6 bases stayed unmatched. CDR1 and CDR2 from the germline V gene are SSHAT and FNYEAQ (reference sequence).

This specimen was CD4+ T cells from PBMCs cultured with SARS-CoV-2 spike peptides, taken before COVID-19 vaccination. This rearrangement joins TRBV7-7 to TRBJ2-5; TRBD1 aligns across 8 bases. The sequence derives from a human donor who received a COVID-19 vaccine. CDR3 DNA: TGTGCCAGCAGCATTGGACAGGGATTAGAGACCCAGTACTTC. Translated, it gives CASSIGQGLETQYF.